This passage covers 14 T cell receptor beta chains from one sample sequenced in a study of CD8 T cells in Susac syndrome. RNA, at about 0.5 to 1 ug, was reverse transcribed with random hexamers. Using its own MiXCR run on the immunoSEQ multiplex PCR reads, TCRdb lists one record per CDR3 protein. The table has more than 130,000 distinct CDR3 sequences, 85% to 95% seen once. The sequenced material came from CD8+ T cells from PBMCs. These receptors all stem from a human donor in good health.

The rearrangement links TRBV4-3 to TRBJ2-4, with D possibly TRBD2 on 6 matching bases. V was cut by 0 bases and J by 10 bases, with 16 bases left in between. The CDR3 sequence is 15 residues long. Germline V lookup: CDR1 LGHNA, CDR2 YSLEER. CDR3 loop: CASSQDTGTGRIQYF. The CDR3 DNA is TGCGCCAGCAGCCAAGATACCGGGACGGGGAGGATTCAGTACTTC.

The J gene is TRBJ2-7, the V gene TRBV15; D might be TRBD1 (6 bases). V was cut by 5 bases and J by 4 bases, with 18 bases left in between. CDR1 and CDR2 from the germline V gene are LNHNV and YYDKDF (reference sequence). The CDR3 spans 15 residues. CDR3 in DNA: TGTGCCACCAGCGCAACCGGGACAAACAATTACGAGCAGTACTTC. Residues: CATSATGTNNYEQYF.

As to this clonotype: A read error may account for a junction end that differs from germline. This chain connects TRBV7-8 to TRBJ2-7, with 8 positions matching TRBD2. CDR1 is SGHVS, CDR2 FQNEAQ, per germline. The CDR3 sequence is 15 residues long. CDR3: CASSIAGTQTYEQYF. As DNA, the CDR3 is TGTGCCAGCAGCATAGCGGGAACTCAAACCTACGAGCAGTACTTC.

The genes are TRBV4-3 and TRBJ2-4; D is ambiguous. Per the germline V gene, CDR1 is LGHNA and CDR2 is YSLEER. The CDR3 runs 20 residues. The germline V and J ends were trimmed by 1 base and 1 base, with 23 bases remaining between them. CDR3 sequence (DNA): TGCGCCAGCAGCCAAGGGGCCCCTAGACGGGCCCAATGGGCCAAAAACATTCAGTACTTC. Residues: CASSQGAPRRAQWAKNIQYF.

The chain is built from TRBV29-1 and TRBJ2-1; D unresolved. V was pared by 4 bases and J by 5 bases, with 6 bases between. Germline V lookup: CDR1 SQVTM, CDR2 ANQGSEA. The CDR3 loop spans 11 amino acids. CDR3 sequence reads: CSVGSHNEQFF. CDR3 bases: TGCAGCGTTGGTAGCCACAATGAGCAGTTCTTC.

The chain employs TRBV20-1 and TRBJ1-5; D is undetermined. With 6 bases removed from V and 9 bases from J, the gap between germline ends came to 18 bases. The germline CDR1 and CDR2 sequences are DFQATT and SNEGSKA (reference sequence). The CDR3 is made up of 13 amino acids. The CDR3 DNA sequence: TGCAGTGCGGCCCGTGGGTTCTTTTGGCCCCAGCATTTT. Its translation: CSAARGFFWPQHF.

This clonotype was counted a single time. This chain uses TRBV15 with TRBJ2-1; maybe TRBD2 (6 bases). From germline, CDR1 is LNHNV and CDR2 YYDKDF (reference sequence). This CDR3 spans 14 amino acids. With 1 base removed from V and 7 bases from J, the gap between germline ends came to 11 bases. CDR3 sequence (DNA): TGTGCCACCAGCAGAGCGTCAGGGACTAATGAGCAGTTCTTC. Its translation is CATSRASGTNEQFF.

The chain uses TRBV18 and TRBJ2-5, with D maybe TRBD1 (6 bases). Trimming took 4 bases from V and 5 from J, leaving 17 bases between them. Germline V gene lookup returns CDR1 KGHSH and CDR2 LQKENI. The CDR3 length is 15 residues. CDR3 protein: CASSQRPDSGETQYF. The DNA for the CDR3 is TGTGCCAGCTCACAACGTCCGGACAGTGGGGAGACCCAGTACTTC.

The rearrangement uses TRBV29-1 and TRBJ2-7; 8 bases match TRBD1. The CDR3 has 14 residues. Trimming took 7 bases from V and 0 from J; bases not matched to a gene: 8. Germline lookup yields CDR1 SQVTM and CDR2 ANQGSEA. The CDR3 region is CSALTGVGSYEQYF. As DNA, the CDR3 is TGCAGCGCACTGACAGGGGTCGGCTCCTACGAGCAGTACTTC.

The chain joins TRBV15 to TRBJ2-3; the D gene is possibly TRBD1 (7 bases). Germline-derived CDR1 and CDR2 are LNHNV and YYDKDF (reference sequence). The CDR3 extends over 17 amino acids. V was cut by 0 bases and J by 3 bases, with 16 bases left in between. In DNA, the CDR3 is TGTGCCACCAGCAGAGATTGGAGGGGGCGGTTGACAGATACGCAGTATTTT. Translating gives CATSRDWRGRLTDTQYF.

This clonotype has only a few counts. The chain employs TRBV27 and TRBJ2-1; D not certain. The CDR3 runs to 12 residues. The V and J ends lost 8 bases and 1 base respectively, with 6 bases between them. Germline V gene data show CDR1 as MNHEY and CDR2 as SMNVEV (reference sequence). CDR3 bases: TGTGCCAGCGGTCGTTCCTACAATGAGCAGTTCTTC. As protein: CASGRSYNEQFF.

The V gene is TRBV20-1, the J gene TRBJ2-1; a weak D match, TRBD2 (5 bases). The CDR3 spans 10 residues. Trimming pared 5 bases from V and 13 bases from J, leaving 12 bases between. Per germline, CDR1 DFQATT and CDR2 SNEGSKA (reference sequence). The CDR3 nucleotides read TGCAGTGCTGGACGGACTTCTCAGTTCTTC. It translates to CSAGRTSQFF.

V gene TRBV12-3 or TRBV12-4 combines with J gene TRBJ1-1; a weak D match, TRBD1 (5 bases). V lost 3 bases to trimming and J lost 3 bases, with 11 bases between them. The CDR3 has 14 amino acids. CDR3 sequence (DNA): TGTGCCAGCAGTTTCGATGGGGCGTACACTGAAGCTTTCTTT. It specifies CASSFDGAYTEAFF.

V and J are TRBV15 and TRBJ2-1, with TRBD2 matching over 7 bases. CDR1 is LNHNV, CDR2 YYDKDF, per germline (reference sequence). This CDR3 comprises 15 residues. The junction had 5 bases not matched to a gene; V was cut back by 4 bases and J by 2 bases. Here the CDR3 reads CATSIPREAYNEQFF. The CDR3 region has the DNA TGTGCCACCAGCATCCCCCGGGAGGCCTACAATGAGCAGTTCTTC.